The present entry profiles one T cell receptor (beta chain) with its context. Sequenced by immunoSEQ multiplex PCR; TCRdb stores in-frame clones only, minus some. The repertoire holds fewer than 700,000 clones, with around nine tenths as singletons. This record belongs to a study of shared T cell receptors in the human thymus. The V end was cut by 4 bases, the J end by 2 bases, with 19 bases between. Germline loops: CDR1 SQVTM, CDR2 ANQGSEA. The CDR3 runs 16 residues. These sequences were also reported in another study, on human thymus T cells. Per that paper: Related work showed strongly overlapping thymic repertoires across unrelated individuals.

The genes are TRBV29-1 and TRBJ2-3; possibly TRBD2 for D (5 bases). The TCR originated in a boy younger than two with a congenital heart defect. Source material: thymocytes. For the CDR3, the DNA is TGCAGCGTTGTAAGGTGCGGGCGGAGGAACACAGATACGCAGTATTTT. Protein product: CSVVRCGRRNTDTQYF.